This TCR beta chain is drawn from a study of read filtering for tumor transcriptome and immune sequencing. Study details: Transcriptome libraries were built from DNase-treated RNA. Study-level findings and limits: This fraction held mixed bone marrow immune cells after CD138-negative sorting.

Molecular barcoded adaptors covering alpha/delta and beta/gamma chains were used on around 400 ng RNA. A single record per CDR3 protein comes from TCRdb applying MiXCR to the reads. The data show tens of thousands of distinct CDR3 sequences, about 21% seen once. Per germline, CDR1 SGHKS and CDR2 YYEKEE (reference sequence). V dropped 2 bases and J dropped 3 bases, with 12 bases sitting between them. The CDR3 consists of 15 residues. In this sample, this clonotype turned up many times. The target antigen is unknown. The material sequenced was a population of CD138-negative cells sorted from bone marrow. The source of this sequence is a donor at least 40 years old with multiple myeloma. This rearrangement joins TRBV5-5 to TRBJ2-1; D possibly corresponds to TRBD1 (5 bases). CDR3 DNA: TGTGCCAGCAGCTTCTTGGGCAGGGACTACAATGAGCAGTTCTTC. Its translation is CASSFLGRDYNEQFF.